The rows below give T cell receptor beta chains drawn from one sample of a study of response to subunit inactivated influenza vaccine. MiXCR, run by TCRdb on the RT-PCR reads, gives a single entry per CDR3 protein. The sample shows under 550,000 distinct CDR3 sequences, 6% to 9% of them seen only once. The input for sequencing was PBMCs from blood, taken around 25 months after vaccination. All receptors derive from a man between 50 and 70 years old who received an inactivated influenza vaccine. Each CDR3 is given with its conserved first and last residue. Each record gives: clone size, D gene, V gene, J gene, CDR3 DNA, CDR3 protein. A D gene is named only where the DNA matches it firmly. Only some rows state a clone size, as once, few, many or a class for expanded clones.

abundance: -; d_gene: -; v_gene: TRBV4-3; j_gene: TRBJ2-5; CDR3nt: TGCGCCAGCAGCCAAGTTGGCGGGATGGGAGAGACCCAGTACTTC; CDR3aa: CASSQVGGMGETQYF
abundance: -; d_gene: TRBD1; v_gene: TRBV7-3; j_gene: TRBJ2-3; CDR3nt: TGTGCCAGCAGTAATACTTTTCGGACAGGGGGCACAGATACGCAGTATTTT; CDR3aa: CASSNTFRTGGTDTQYF
abundance: many; d_gene: TRBD1; v_gene: TRBV4-3; j_gene: TRBJ2-7; CDR3nt: TGCGCCAGCAGCCAAGATCTCCACAGGGGGGCCGAGCAGTACTTC; CDR3aa: CASSQDLHRGAEQYF
abundance: -; d_gene: -; v_gene: TRBV7-9; j_gene: TRBJ2-1; CDR3nt: TGTGCCAGCAGCGCCGACATTAGAAGCTCCTACAATGAGCAGTTCTTC; CDR3aa: CASSADIRSSYNEQFF
abundance: -; d_gene: -; v_gene: TRBV15; j_gene: TRBJ2-4; CDR3nt: TGTGCCACCAGCCGACAGGAGACGGACATTCAGTACTTC; CDR3aa: CATSRQETDIQYF
abundance: once; d_gene: TRBD1; v_gene: TRBV20-1; j_gene: TRBJ2-4; CDR3nt: TGCAGTGCCCGAAGGGGGACAGGGGGCATAGCCAAAAACATTCAGTACTTC; CDR3aa: CSARRGTGGIAKNIQYF
abundance: few; d_gene: TRBD2; v_gene: TRBV5-1; j_gene: TRBJ2-7; CDR3nt: TGCGCCAGCAGCTCCGGGACTAGGGACGAGCAGTACTTC; CDR3aa: CASSSGTRDEQYF
abundance: few; d_gene: -; v_gene: TRBV12-3/TRBV12-4; j_gene: TRBJ2-5; CDR3nt: TGTGCCAGCAGTACTAGACTGTTACAAGAGACCCAGTACTTC; CDR3aa: CASSTRLLQETQYF
abundance: -; d_gene: TRBD2; v_gene: TRBV3-1; j_gene: TRBJ2-3; CDR3nt: TGTGCCAGCAGCCTAAGTCACTCGCGGGGGTCTATCACAGATACGCAGTATTTT; CDR3aa: CASSLSHSRGSITDTQYF
abundance: few; d_gene: TRBD1; v_gene: TRBV12-3/TRBV12-4; j_gene: TRBJ1-5; CDR3nt: TGTGCCAGCAGTTTTCAGGGGGCACAGCCCCAGCATTTT; CDR3aa: CASSFQGAQPQHF